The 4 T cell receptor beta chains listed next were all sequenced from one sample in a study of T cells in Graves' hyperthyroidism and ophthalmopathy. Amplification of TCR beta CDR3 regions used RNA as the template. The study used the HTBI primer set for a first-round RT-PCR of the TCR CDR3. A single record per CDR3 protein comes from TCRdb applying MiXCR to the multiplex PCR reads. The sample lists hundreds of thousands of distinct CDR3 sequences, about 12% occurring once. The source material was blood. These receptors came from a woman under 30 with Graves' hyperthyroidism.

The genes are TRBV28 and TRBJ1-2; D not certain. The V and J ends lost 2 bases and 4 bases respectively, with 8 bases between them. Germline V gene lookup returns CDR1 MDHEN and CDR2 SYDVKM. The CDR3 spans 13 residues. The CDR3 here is CASSLPATYGYTF. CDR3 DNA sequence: TGTGCCAGCAGTTTACCGGCGACCTATGGCTACACCTTC.

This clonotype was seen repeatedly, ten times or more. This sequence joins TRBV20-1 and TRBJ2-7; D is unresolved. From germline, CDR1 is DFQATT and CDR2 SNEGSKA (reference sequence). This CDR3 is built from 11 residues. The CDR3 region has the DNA TGCAGCCAGGAGCTATCCTACGAGCAGTACTTC. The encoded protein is CSQELSYEQYF.

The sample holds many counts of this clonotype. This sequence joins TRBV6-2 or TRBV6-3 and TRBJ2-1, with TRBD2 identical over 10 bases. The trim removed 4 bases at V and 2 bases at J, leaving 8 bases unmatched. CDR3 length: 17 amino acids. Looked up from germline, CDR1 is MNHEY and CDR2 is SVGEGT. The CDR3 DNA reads TGTGCCAGCAGTTTCTTCCGGACTAGCGGCACCTACAATGAGCAGTTCTTC. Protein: CASSFFRTSGTYNEQFF.

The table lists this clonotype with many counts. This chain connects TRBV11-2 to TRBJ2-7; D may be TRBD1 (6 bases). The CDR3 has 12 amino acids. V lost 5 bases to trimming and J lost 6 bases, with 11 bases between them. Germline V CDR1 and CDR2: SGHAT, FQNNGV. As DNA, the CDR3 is TGTGCCAGCAGCCTTAACAGGGCCGAGCAGTACTTC. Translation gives CASSLNRAEQYF.